A single sample gave rise to the 29 T cell receptor beta chains below, sequenced in a study of response to subunit inactivated influenza vaccine. TCRdb itself ran the RT-PCR reads through MiXCR, one entry per CDR3 protein. The repertoire holds about 540,000 distinct CDR3 sequences, with 20% to 25% as singletons. These data were also reused for a study on T cells expressing NK-cell markers. That publication notes: 5'RACE template switching with UMIs generated TCR beta cDNA.

The sequencing used CD4+ T cells sorted from PBMCs, collected 11 to 12 days after vaccination. These receptors were obtained from a man in his forties or fifties who received an inactivated influenza vaccine.

This clonotype has just a few counts. The V call is TRBV6-1, the J call TRBJ2-4; 8 nucleotides match TRBD2. Trimming removed 6 bases from V and 7 bases from J; junction bases left unmatched: 5. Per the germline V gene, CDR1 is MNHNS and CDR2 is SASEGT. This CDR3 is 13 amino acids long. The CDR3 reads CASRAGVGNIQYF. The CDR3 DNA is TGTGCCAGCAGAGCGGGAGTCGGGAACATTCAGTACTTC.

This clonotype showed up just a few times. The chain employs TRBV29-1 and TRBJ2-1; 7 bases are a match to TRBD2. This CDR3 is built from 14 residues. Germline V CDR1 and CDR2: SQVTM, ANQGSEA. The V gene end was trimmed by 7 bases and the J gene end by 6 bases; junction bases not matched to a gene: 12. The chain's CDR3 is CSATRLAPLNEQFF. The CDR3 nucleotides read TGCAGCGCGACTAGACTAGCTCCTCTCAATGAGCAGTTCTTC.

In its sample, this clonotype was seen many times. The V call is TRBV2, the J call TRBJ2-1; 7 nucleotides match TRBD1. Germline V lookup: CDR1 SNHLY, CDR2 FYNNEI. The CDR3 sequence is 11 residues long. CDR3 DNA: TGTGCGATACAGGGGAACAATGAGCAGTTCTTC. Its translation: CAIQGNNEQFF. Filled out from reference TRBV2 and TRBJ2-1, the complete variable domain reads EPEVTQTPSHQVTQMGQEVILRCVPISNHLYFYWYRQILGQKVEFLVSFYNNEISEKSEIFDDQFSVERPDGSNFTLKIRSTKLEDSAMYFCAIQGNNEQFFGPGTRLTVL.

J is TRBJ2-7 and V is TRBV14; D call uncertain. CDR1 is SGHDN and CDR2 is FVKESK in the germline V gene. V dropped 2 bases and J dropped 3 bases, with 11 bases sitting between them. The CDR3 is 14 residues long. CDR3 sequence reads: CASSQHSYYYEQYF. In DNA form, the CDR3 reads TGTGCCAGCAGCCAACACTCTTACTACTACGAGCAGTACTTC.

The table lists this clonotype with a few counts. Since the CDR3 does not end with the conserved phenylalanine or tryptophan, this likely comes from a read error. Because the CDR3's place on the DNA is in doubt, the DNA is left out and the CDR3 is given as listed by TCRdb. This chain links TRBV20-1 with TRBJ1-1; the table's D call TRBD1 went unverified against the DNA. From germline, CDR1 is DFQATT and CDR2 SNEGSKA (reference sequence). With termini counted, the CDR3 has 11 amino acids. The CDR3 reads CSASNTQGSFH.

The chain has TRBV20-1 and TRBJ2-3; 11 nucleotides agree with TRBD2. J was trimmed by 2 bases and V by 3 bases; bases with no gene match: 10. This CDR3 has 17 amino acids. CDR1 DFQATT and CDR2 SNEGSKA come from the germline V gene (reference sequence). The CDR3 region has the DNA TGCAGTGCTAGTAAATTAGCGGGGGGGCCGGACACAGATACGCAGTATTTT. The encoded protein is CSASKLAGGPDTDTQYF.

The V call is TRBV20-1, the J call TRBJ2-5; a possible D gene is TRBD2 (6 bases). Trimming cost V 3 bases and J 5 bases, with 13 bases left between them. CDR1 DFQATT and CDR2 SNEGSKA come from the germline V gene (reference sequence). The CDR3 is 13 amino acids. Here the CDR3 DNA reads TGCAGTGCTAGGGGAAGTAGCGGTGAGACCCAGTACTTC. Residues: CSARGSSGETQYF.

In this sample, this clonotype turned up a few times. The chain has TRBV7-8 and TRBJ2-1, with 13 nucleotides matching TRBD2. In germline, CDR1 is SGHVS, CDR2 FQNEAQ. The CDR3 extends over 18 amino acids. The ends lost 5 bases at V and 11 bases at J; junction bases unmatched: 18. The CDR3 loop is CASSHVAGTSGRVGKQFF. CDR3 DNA sequence: TGTGCCAGCAGCCACGTCGCGGGAACTAGCGGGAGGGTGGGCAAGCAGTTCTTC.

This clonotype was observed once. The V gene is TRBV18, the J gene TRBJ2-7, with TRBD2 as a possible D gene (5 bases). CDR1 KGHSH and CDR2 LQKENI come from the germline V gene. The CDR3 is 13 amino acids. Trimming took 1 base from V and 6 from J, leaving 10 bases between them. The CDR3 loop is CASSPRGAGEQYF. The CDR3 bases are TGTGCCAGCTCACCACGGGGAGCTGGCGAGCAGTACTTC.

The table lists this clonotype with a few counts. The rearrangement uses TRBV10-3 and TRBJ2-7; TRBD2 is a possible D gene (5 bases). V lost 8 bases, J lost 0 bases, and 11 bases lay in between. CDR1 is ENHRY and CDR2 is SYGVKD in the germline V gene. CDR3 length: 13 amino acids. The chain's CDR3 is CAIGGGSSYEQYF. CDR3 in DNA: TGTGCCATCGGTGGAGGTAGCTCCTACGAGCAGTACTTC.

The rearrangement uses TRBV10-3 and TRBJ2-7; unclear D gene. Germline values: CDR1 ENHRY, CDR2 SYGVKD. V lost 6 bases and J 6 bases, leaving 9 bases between the germline ends. This CDR3 region has 11 residues. CDR3 amino acids: CAIRNVGEQYF. The CDR3 nucleotides are TGTGCCATCAGGAATGTGGGCGAGCAGTACTTC.

The chain is built from TRBV12-3 or TRBV12-4 and TRBJ1-5; 9 bases agree with TRBD1. With V trimmed by 6 bases and J by 1 base, 4 bases remained unmatched. This CDR3 region has 15 residues. The CDR3 DNA reads TGTGCCAGCAGGAGGGGGACAGGGAGCAATCAGCCCCAGCATTTT. It encodes CASRRGTGSNQPQHF.

The CDR3 reads CASSLTRDRVYTGELFF. CDR3 nucleotide sequence: TGTGCCAGCAGCCTTACCCGGGACAGGGTTTACACCGGGGAGCTGTTTTTT. The chain uses TRBV7-8 and TRBJ2-2; TRBD1 matches 9 bases. V gave up 5 bases and J gave up 3 bases; unmatched junction bases: 10. The CDR3 is 17 amino acids. CDR1 is SGHVS and CDR2 is FQNEAQ in the germline V gene.

This clonotype was recorded at least ten times. The chain carries TRBV29-1 and TRBJ2-5; TRBD2 might be the D (5 bases). Trimming removed 5 bases from V and 5 bases from J, with 18 bases in between. In germline, CDR1 is SQVTM, CDR2 ANQGSEA. CDR3 size: 14 residues. The CDR3 reads CSVLIGAAGETQYF. The DNA of the CDR3 is TGCAGCGTTCTGATCGGAGCGGCCGGGGAGACCCAGTACTTC.

This rearrangement joins TRBV5-1 to TRBJ2-7; tentatively, D is TRBD1 (5 bases). This CDR3 contains 16 residues. V gave up 5 bases and J gave up 1 base, with 19 bases separating them. Germline V gene data show CDR1 as SGHRS and CDR2 as YFSETQ. CDR3 in DNA: TGCGCCAGCAGGGATAGGGGCAGTCTCAAATCCTACGAGCAGTACTTC. Translating gives CASRDRGSLKSYEQYF.

This clonotype was detected a few times. The chain recombines TRBV7-2 with TRBJ1-1, with D possibly being TRBD1 (5 bases). The germline V and J ends were trimmed by 6 bases and 1 base, with 15 bases remaining between them. Per the germline V gene, CDR1 is SGHTA and CDR2 is FQGNSA. There are 15 residues in the CDR3. The CDR3, as DNA: TGTGCCAGCAGACCTGACAGCGGCGGGAACACTGAAGCTTTCTTT. Encoded protein: CASRPDSGGNTEAFF.

This chain connects TRBV7-2 to TRBJ1-2; D ambiguous. Trimming pared 5 bases from V and 8 bases from J, leaving 18 bases between. Germline CDR1 and CDR2: SGHTA and FQGNSA. This CDR3 spans 14 amino acids. Here the CDR3 DNA reads TGTGCCAGCAGCGTTAATTCGGGTGACGGCGGCTACACCTTC. It translates to CASSVNSGDGGYTF.

The gene calls are TRBV28 and TRBJ2-2; no clear D. Germline CDR1 MDHEN, CDR2 SYDVKM. Trimming removed 6 bases at V and 6 bases at J, with 8 bases between. There are 12 residues in the CDR3. This CDR3 is CASRDEAGELFF. The CDR3, as DNA: TGTGCCAGCAGGGATGAGGCCGGGGAGCTGTTTTTT.

This chain joins TRBV7-6 and TRBJ1-5; maybe TRBD1 (6 bases). Looked up from germline, CDR1 is SGHVS and CDR2 is FNYEAQ. V gave up 5 bases and J gave up 4 bases, with 12 bases separating them. The length of the CDR3 is 14 residues. The CDR3 bases are TGTGCCAGCAGCCCGATGACAGGAAATCAGCCCCAGCATTTT. Protein product: CASSPMTGNQPQHF.

This clonotype came up a few times. The J gene is TRBJ2-1, the V gene TRBV7-2, with D perhaps matching TRBD1 (5 bases). Germline V gene sequence: CDR1 SGHTA, CDR2 FQGNSA. The CDR3 extends over 16 amino acids. With 5 bases removed from V and 7 bases from J, the gap between germline ends came to 21 bases. CDR3 sequence reads: CASSRSGSRVINEQFF. CDR3 coding DNA: TGTGCCAGCAGCCGATCCGGTTCCAGGGTGATAAATGAGCAGTTCTTC.

The V call is TRBV9, the J call TRBJ1-2, with 9 bases matching TRBD1. Germline V gene sequence: CDR1 SGDLS, CDR2 YYNGEE. V lost 4 bases and J lost 14; bases outside the gene matches: 12. CDR3 length: 13 amino acids. Here the CDR3 reads CASSPFPGQGLTF. The CDR3 DNA reads TGTGCCAGCAGCCCTTTCCCTGGACAGGGGTTAACCTTC.

This clonotype was recorded at least ten times. The V call is TRBV12-3 or TRBV12-4, the J call TRBJ1-6; D may be TRBD1 (6 bases). The CDR3 is made up of 13 amino acids. V lost 10 bases to trimming and J lost 8 bases, with 15 bases between them. CDR3 sequence: CATSERGDSPLHF. CDR3 in DNA: TGTGCCACCTCGGAGAGGGGGGATTCACCCCTCCACTTT.

The V and J genes are TRBV20-1 and TRBJ2-3, with D possibly being TRBD1 or TRBD2 (12 bases each). CDR1 is DFQATT and CDR2 is SNEGSKA in the germline V gene (reference sequence). The CDR3 extends over 22 amino acids. V gave up 5 bases and J gave up 4 bases, with 40 bases separating them. CDR3 nucleotides: TGCAGTGCTGGTCCGGGACAGGGGGCTAGCGGGAGGGTTGATCACAACGCAGATACGCAGTATTTT. It codes for CSAGPGQGASGRVDHNADTQYF.

This clonotype turned up a few times. The chain has TRBV20-1 and TRBJ1-2, with 7 bases identical to TRBD1. V lost 3 bases to trimming and J lost 5 bases; unmatched junction nucleotides: 6. Germline CDR1 is DFQATT and CDR2 is SNEGSKA (reference sequence). The CDR3 is 13 amino acids. The CDR3 DNA is TGCAGTGCTAGTCAGGGGGGCGCTTATGGCTACACCTTC. This gives the protein CSASQGGAYGYTF.

J is TRBJ2-3 and V is TRBV6-5; a weak D match, TRBD2 (6 bases). Germline V CDR1 and CDR2: MNHEY, SVGAGI. The CDR3 is 15 residues long. V gave up 0 bases and J gave up 4 bases, with 11 bases separating them. CDR3 protein: CASSYSKSGADTQYF. CDR3 DNA: TGTGCCAGCAGTTACTCGAAATCGGGGGCAGATACGCAGTATTTT.

This clonotype was observed at least ten times. V is TRBV4-1 and J is TRBJ2-3; possibly TRBD2 for D (6 bases). Germline lookup yields CDR1 MGHRA and CDR2 YSYEKL. This CDR3 is 17 amino acids long. Trimming removed 5 bases at V and 2 bases at J, with 20 bases between. Written as DNA, the CDR3 is TGCGCCAGCAGCACCCGAAGCCGCGGGGACCTCACAGATACGCAGTATTTT. This sequence encodes CASSTRSRGDLTDTQYF.

CDR3 sequence (DNA): TGTGCCAGCAGCTCCGACCAGACTAGCGGGGCACAAGAGACCCAGTACTTC. Amino acid sequence: CASSSDQTSGAQETQYF. This chain joins TRBV7-9 and TRBJ2-5; 11 bases fit TRBD2. The CDR3 loop spans 17 amino acids. The V gene's germline CDR1 is SEHNR and CDR2 FQNEAQ (reference sequence). V lost 4 bases, J lost 2 bases, and 9 bases stayed unmatched.

The V and J genes are TRBV29-1 and TRBJ2-5; 8 bases line up with TRBD2. The germline CDR1 and CDR2 sequences are SQVTM and ANQGSEA. The CDR3 runs to 14 residues. V trimming: 6 bases; J trimming: 5 bases; junction bases outside the gene matches: 11. The CDR3: CSVRPRLARETQYF. The CDR3 coding sequence is TGCAGCGTGAGACCTCGACTAGCGAGGGAGACCCAGTACTTC.

The chain uses TRBV20-1 and TRBJ1-5; D possibly corresponds to TRBD1 (6 bases). CDR1 is DFQATT and CDR2 is SNEGSKA in the germline V gene (reference sequence). V was shortened by 5 bases and J by 3 bases, with 14 bases between the two germline ends. The length of the CDR3 is 14 residues. The DNA of the CDR3 is TGCAGTGCTGTTAGAGGGGGGTTCAATCAGCCCCAGCATTTT. It is translated as CSAVRGGFNQPQHF.